This T cell receptor beta chain stems from a study of cytomegalovirus exposure and HLA in healthy donors. Clones were read by immunoSEQ multiplex PCR, and TCRdb kept only the in-frame ones, dropping some. The sample has around 400,000 clones; 75% to 90% are singletons. Per the germline V gene, CDR1 is SGDLS and CDR2 is YYNGEE. Trimming pared 0 bases from V and 2 bases from J, leaving 11 bases between. This CDR3 contains 15 residues. The rearrangement links TRBV9 to TRBJ1-2; TRBD1 might be the D (5 bases). This TCR derives from a woman aged 18-29 years in good health and CMV-seronegative. What was sequenced was PBMCs. CDR3 in amino acids: CASSVGAGKNYGYTF. For the CDR3, the DNA is TGTGCCAGCAGCGTAGGGGCAGGGAAGAACTATGGCTACACCTTC.